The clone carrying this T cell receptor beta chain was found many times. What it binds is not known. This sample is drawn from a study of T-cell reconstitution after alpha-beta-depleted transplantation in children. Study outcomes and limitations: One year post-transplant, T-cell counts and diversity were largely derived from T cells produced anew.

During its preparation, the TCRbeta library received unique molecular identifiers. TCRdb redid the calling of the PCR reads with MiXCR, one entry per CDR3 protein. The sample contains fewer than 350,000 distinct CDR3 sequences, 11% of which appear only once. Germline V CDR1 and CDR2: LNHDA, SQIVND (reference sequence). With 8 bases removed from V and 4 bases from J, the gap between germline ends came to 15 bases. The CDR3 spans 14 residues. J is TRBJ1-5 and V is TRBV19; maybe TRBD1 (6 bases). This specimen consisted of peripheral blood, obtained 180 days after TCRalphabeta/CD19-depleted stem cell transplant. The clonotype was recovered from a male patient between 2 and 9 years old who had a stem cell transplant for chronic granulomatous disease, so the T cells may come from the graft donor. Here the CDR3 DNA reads TGTGCCAGTGGACCGACAGGACTTAATCAGCCCCAGCATTTT. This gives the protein CASGPTGLNQPQHF. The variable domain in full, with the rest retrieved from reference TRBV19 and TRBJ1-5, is DGGITQSPKYLFRKEGQNVTLSCEQNLNHDAMYWYRQDPGQGLRLIYYSQIVNDFQKGDIAEGYSVSREKKESFPLTVTSAQKNPTAFYLCASGPTGLNQPQHFGDGTRLSIL.